Below are 15 T cell receptor beta chains sequenced from a single sample in a study of shared clonotypes between healthy human individuals. The protocol was immunoSEQ multiplex PCR, while the TCRdb copy is restricted to in-frame clones and leaves out a portion. The sample yields about 680,000 clones, about 91% seen once. Positively selected for CCR7, the CD45RO-negative cells used as naive CD8 cells excluded terminally differentiated effector memory CD45RA+ cells. Sequenced material: naive CD8+ T cells sorted from blood. Receptor source: a man aged 25 to 40 in good health.

V gene TRBV29-1 combines with J gene TRBJ2-1, with D tentatively TRBD1 or TRBD2 (6 bases each). The CDR3 loop spans 19 amino acids. The germline V and J ends were trimmed by 7 bases and 0 bases, with 28 bases remaining between them. The germline V gene has CDR1 SQVTM and CDR2 ANQGSEA. CDR3 nucleotides: TGCAGCGGGTGTTCTTTTGCGGGGATAGAAGGGGGCTCCTACAATGAGCAGTTCTTC. Translated: CSGCSFAGIEGGSYNEQFF.

The CDR3 spells CASSGTGQENPQSSYNEQFF. CDR3 nucleotide sequence: TGTGCCAGCAGTGGAACAGGACAGGAGAACCCCCAAAGCTCCTACAATGAGCAGTTCTTC. The rearrangement links TRBV28 to TRBJ2-1; 7 nucleotides agree with TRBD1. The CDR3 contains 20 residues. Germline CDR1 and CDR2: MDHEN and SYDVKM. Germline trimming cut 5 bases from V and 0 bases from J; bases unmatched to any gene: 19. Full variable domain (remainder filled in from reference TRBV28 and TRBJ2-1): DVKVTQSSRYLVKRTGEKVFLECVQDMDHENMFWYRQDPGLGLRLIYFSYDVKMKEKGDIPEGYSVSREKKERFSLILESASTNQTSMYLCASSGTGQENPQSSYNEQFFGPGTRLTVL.

This chain joins TRBV7-9 and TRBJ2-1; 11 nucleotides align to TRBD1. This CDR3 contains 16 residues. Germline loops: CDR1 SEHNR, CDR2 FQNEAQ (reference sequence). V trimming: 5 bases; J trimming: 4 bases; junction bases outside the gene matches: 7. The CDR3 DNA reads TGTGCCAGCAGCACCCGGACAGGGGGCTTTTACAATGAGCAGTTCTTC. Amino acid sequence: CASSTRTGGFYNEQFF.

This chain uses TRBV29-1 with TRBJ2-2; D is undetermined. Germline-derived CDR1 and CDR2 are SQVTM and ANQGSEA. The CDR3 covers 13 residues. With 4 bases removed from V and 2 bases from J, the gap between germline ends came to 8 bases. The CDR3 coding sequence is TGCAGCGTTGTTTCCGAAAACACCGGGGAGCTGTTTTTT. Protein: CSVVSENTGELFF.

This chain links TRBV19 with TRBJ2-7, with D maybe TRBD2 (5 bases). CDR1 and CDR2 (germline): LNHDA, SQIVND (reference sequence). V gave up 5 bases and J gave up 6 bases, with 11 bases separating them. The CDR3 extends over 12 amino acids. CDR3 nucleotide sequence: TGTGCCAGTAGTCCTGAGGGCGCCGAGCAGTACTTC. It specifies CASSPEGAEQYF.

The chain links TRBV7-3 to TRBJ2-1, with TRBD1 matching over 7 bases. The germline V gene encodes CDR1 SGHTA and CDR2 FQGTGA. The CDR3 contains 14 residues. V lost 3 bases to trimming and J lost 2 bases; unmatched junction nucleotides: 1. The CDR3 loop reads CASSLTGPYNEQFF. The CDR3 nucleotides are TGTGCCAGCAGCTTGACAGGGCCCTACAATGAGCAGTTCTTC.

This clone is a singleton in its sample. This chain connects TRBV7-9 to TRBJ2-7, with a tentative D call TRBD1 (6 bases). Germline assignment: CDR1 SEHNR and CDR2 FQNEAQ (reference sequence). Trimming shortened V by 3 bases and J by 4 bases, and 10 bases separated the two germline ends. The CDR3 extends over 13 amino acids. The CDR3 is CASSLDSQYEQYF. The CDR3 coding sequence is TGTGCCAGCAGCTTGGACAGCCAGTACGAGCAGTACTTC.

A note on this clone: The same CDR3 arises from other DNA sequences in this sample as well. This rearrangement joins TRBV29-1 to TRBJ1-1, with 7 bases matching TRBD1. Germline V gene data show CDR1 as SQVTM and CDR2 as ANQGSEA. The CDR3 covers 12 residues. The CDR3 sequence is CSGTGEDTEAFF. In nucleotides, the CDR3 is TGCAGTGGCACAGGGGAGGACACTGAAGCTTTCTTT.

The V and J genes are TRBV27 and TRBJ2-2; D unclear. The CDR3 is 15 residues long. The germline CDR1 and CDR2 sequences are MNHEY and SMNVEV (reference sequence). V was trimmed by 9 bases and J by 3 bases, leaving 17 bases between them. Written as DNA, the CDR3 is TGTGCCAGGGACCGGACGGATACTTACACCGGGGAGCTGTTTTTT. Its translation is CARDRTDTYTGELFF.

CDR3 residues: CASTPLGDTTYGYTF. The CDR3 DNA sequence: TGTGCCAGCACCCCTCTTGGGGACACAACCTATGGCTACACCTTC. The chain combines TRBV6-1 with TRBJ1-2, with TRBD1 as a possible D gene (6 bases). There are 15 residues in the CDR3. V was cut by 7 bases and J by 4 bases, with 19 bases left in between. CDR1 is MNHNS and CDR2 is SASEGT in the germline V gene.

The V and J genes are TRBV5-6 and TRBJ2-1; tentatively, D is TRBD1 (5 bases). CDR3 size: 12 residues. V gave up 3 bases and J gave up 8 bases, with 9 bases separating them. Per germline, CDR1 SGHDT and CDR2 YYEEEE. The CDR3 DNA follows: TGTGCCAGCAGCTCCAGGGTCGATGAGCAGTTCTTC. Translating gives CASSSRVDEQFF.

This chain uses TRBV6-4 with TRBJ2-3; D not certain. Germline V gene lookup returns CDR1 MRHNA and CDR2 SNTAGT. The V end lost 0 bases, the J end lost 2 bases, and 24 bases lay between the germline ends. The CDR3 covers 20 residues. CDR3 sequence (DNA): TGTGCCAGCAGTGACTCCCACTTCAGGAAACCCAATTTATACACAGATACGCAGTATTTT. Translating it yields CASSDSHFRKPNLYTDTQYF.

This clone was seen only once. V and J are TRBV11-3 and TRBJ2-1; a possible D gene is TRBD2 (5 bases). This CDR3 spans 16 amino acids. Trimming took 5 bases from V and 0 from J, leaving 14 bases between them. Per the germline V gene, CDR1 is SGHNT and CDR2 is YENEEA. CDR3 coding DNA: TGTGCCAGCAGCATTGGCGGGCTAAGCTCCTACAATGAGCAGTTCTTC. Amino acid sequence: CASSIGGLSSYNEQFF. Supplemented by reference TRBV11-3 and TRBJ2-1, the full variable domain reads EAGVVQSPRYKIIEKKQPVAFWCNPISGHNTLYWYLQNLGQGPELLIRYENEEAVDDSQLPKDRFSAERLKGVDSTLKIQPAELGDSAVYLCASSIGGLSSYNEQFFGPGTRLTVL.

The V and J genes are TRBV4-1 and TRBJ2-1; 11 bases agree with TRBD2. V lost 4 bases to trimming and J lost 6 bases; unmatched junction nucleotides: 2. The CDR3 length is 14 residues. CDR1 is MGHRA, CDR2 YSYEKL, per germline. CDR3 nucleotides: TGCGCCAGCAGCCTGGGACTAGCGGTCAATGAGCAGTTCTTC. This codes for CASSLGLAVNEQFF.

The chain links TRBV4-1 to TRBJ1-6; D is unresolved. The length of the CDR3 is 15 residues. V lost 0 bases to trimming and J lost 3 bases, with 6 bases between them. Germline V gene data show CDR1 as MGHRA and CDR2 as YSYEKL. In DNA form, the CDR3 reads TGCGCCAGCAGCCAAGATCTCAACTATAATTCACCCCTCCACTTT. Translated, it gives CASSQDLNYNSPLHF.